Listed here is a single T cell receptor (beta chain). The antigen is undetermined. TCRdb's copy holds only in-frame clones and misses some; the assay was immunoSEQ multiplex PCR. The sample shows 65,000 to 95,000 clones, about nine tenths of them seen only once. This sample was taken from a study of OX40 agonist ivuxolimab in advanced cancers. Study context: The study treated patients with ivuxolimab, an agonistic anti-OX40 (CD134) antibody. Study results and caveats: More expanded clones were seen, on average, in CD8+ T cells than in CD4+.

The germline gives CDR1 MDHEN, CDR2 SYDVKM. CDR3 length: 15 amino acids. The V end was cut by 4 bases, the J end by 7 bases, with 16 bases between. The sequencing here drew on CD4+ or CD8+ T cells sorted from blood, taken in a trial of the OX40 agonist ivuxolimab. This chain connects TRBV28 to TRBJ1-4, with D perhaps TRBD1 (5 bases). The sequence was collected from an adult with an advanced solid tumor such as melanoma, head and neck, liver or kidney cancer. The CDR3: CASSSPGPGREKLFF. The CDR3 nucleotides are TGTGCCAGCAGTTCCCCGGGGCCAGGTCGTGAAAAACTGTTTTTT.